This T cell receptor (beta chain) stems from a study of control samples from healthy donors and cancer patients. Libraries were prepared by immunoSEQ multiplex PCR; TCRdb keeps only in-frame clonotypes and omits some of them. The top ten hold 13% of the sample, which has 260,000 or so clones, over 75% seen once. CDR3 size: 15 residues. Germline values: CDR1 SGHTA, CDR2 FQGNSA. Trimming left V 5 bases short and J 0 bases short, with 14 bases between. The rearrangement links TRBV7-2 to TRBJ2-7, with a weak D call TRBD2 (7 bases). Sequenced input: PBMCs. The origin of this receptor is a woman aged 55 to 70 with lung cancer. The CDR3, as DNA: TGTGCCAGCAGCCCGGGGGGCTCCCGCTCCTACGAGCAGTACTTC. It yields the protein CASSPGGSRSYEQYF.